This TCR beta chain comes out of a study of blood T cell repertoires in COVID-19. Background on the study: Sites across the United States, Italy and Spain contributed samples from acute and convalescent COVID-19. Sources were T cells, B-cell-depleted T cells, or PBMCs; the material itself was cDNA or gDNA.

This CDR3 contains 14 residues. Per germline, CDR1 SGHTA and CDR2 FQGNSA. V was clipped by 2 bases and J by 2 bases, with 10 bases between them. Methods used by the authors: Estimated nucleated cell counts came from reference gene primer amplification. Here immunoSEQ multiplex PCR was the method, and the copy in TCRdb shows in-frame clones only, minus some. Clonal size and the V and J genes are those of that table, whereas D and trimming came from the DNA. Among some 190,000 clones listed, around 90% were seen once. This clonotype was sampled from a man aged 18 to 29 with active or convalescent COVID-19. The chain employs TRBV7-2 and TRBJ2-7; maybe TRBD2 (6 bases). The source material was peripheral blood. The chain's CDR3 is CASSLYPGAYEQYF. CDR3 sequence (DNA): TGTGCCAGCAGCTTATATCCGGGAGCCTACGAGCAGTACTTC.